Below are 23 T cell receptor beta chains sequenced from a single sample in a study of blood T cells in healthy people across ages. A sample-barcoded 5' primer and a J-beta primer mix were used in a second PCR of roughly 7 to 11 cycles. TCRdb reprocessed the 5' RACE reads via MiXCR and lists one record per CDR3 protein. The table shows 580,000 or so distinct CDR3 sequences, with roughly 48% occurring only once. The sequencing sample was made of blood. The receptors come from an elderly man in good health.

The chain joins TRBV7-2 to TRBJ2-1; a weak D match, TRBD2 (5 bases). Trimming shortened V by 1 base and J by 9 bases, and 16 bases separated the two germline ends. The germline V gene has CDR1 SGHTA and CDR2 FQGNSA. This CDR3 is 15 amino acids long. CDR3 nucleotides: TGTGCCAGCAGCTTAGGGAGGAGTAACTTTGGTGAGCAGTTCTTC. Translated, it gives CASSLGRSNFGEQFF.

This clonotype was found a few times. The V and J genes are TRBV3-1 and TRBJ2-4; tentatively, D is TRBD2 (5 bases). The closer fit of TRBJ2-7 to the DNA end suggests the J call may be wrong. The germline gives CDR1 LGHDT, CDR2 YNNKEL (reference sequence). The CDR3 sequence is 13 residues long. The CDR3 here is CASSQGGRYEQYF. Written as DNA, the CDR3 is TGTGCCAGCAGCCAAGGAGGGCGCTACGAGCAGTACTTC.

This rearrangement joins TRBV30 to TRBJ2-7; D not certain. This CDR3 is 14 amino acids long. Germline CDR1 reads GTSNPN; CDR2 reads SVGIG (reference sequence). V was cut by 0 bases and J by 6 bases, with 15 bases left in between. CDR3 residues: CAWSVVRPGSEQYF. The CDR3 DNA reads TGTGCCTGGAGTGTAGTTCGGCCAGGCAGCGAGCAGTACTTC.

This sequence joins TRBV20-1 and TRBJ2-4; D remains unclear. Judging by the DNA end, TRBJ2-7 fits better; the J call may be wrong. The CDR3 spans 12 residues. Per the germline V gene, CDR1 is DFQATT and CDR2 is SNEGSKA (reference sequence). This chain's CDR3 is CSARPEHYEQYF. The CDR3 DNA follows: TGCAGTGCTAGACCGGAACACTACGAGCAGTACTTC.

This chain connects TRBV29-1 to TRBJ2-3; D remains ambiguous. Germline V CDR1 and CDR2: SQVTM, ANQGSEA. The CDR3 spans 12 residues. Between the trimmed V and J ends, which lost 3 bases and 2 bases, there was a span of 6 bases. The CDR3 sequence is CSVESYTDTQYF. In DNA, the CDR3 is TGCAGCGTTGAGTCCTACACAGATACGCAGTATTTT.

The chain carries TRBV7-2 and TRBJ2-7, with 9 positions matching TRBD2. This CDR3 region has 15 residues. V lost 4 bases to trimming and J lost 4 bases; unmatched junction nucleotides: 8. Germline lookup yields CDR1 SGHTA and CDR2 FQGNSA. The CDR3 nucleotides read TGTGCCAGCAGCTGGGGGACTAGCAGAATATACGAGCAGTACTTC. This gives the protein CASSWGTSRIYEQYF.

This rearrangement joins TRBV12-3 or TRBV12-4 to TRBJ2-5; 8 bases match TRBD1. This CDR3 is built from 13 residues. The ends lost 4 bases at V and 4 bases at J; junction bases unmatched: 2. The CDR3 DNA reads TGTGCCAGCAGTTCGACAGGGGCAGAGACCCAGTACTTC. Translating it yields CASSSTGAETQYF.

The chain links TRBV28 to TRBJ2-3; 8 bases agree with TRBD2. Germline V gives CDR1 MDHEN, CDR2 SYDVKM. V shed 6 bases, J shed 0 bases, and the junction held 5 bases outside the gene matches. CDR3 length: 15 residues. CDR3 region: CASSDSGDSTDTQYF. The CDR3 DNA is TGTGCCAGCAGCGATAGCGGGGATAGCACAGATACGCAGTATTTT. Using reference TRBV28 and TRBJ2-3 for the parts outside the CDR3, the full variable domain is DVKVTQSSRYLVKRTGEKVFLECVQDMDHENMFWYRQDPGLGLRLIYFSYDVKMKEKGDIPEGYSVSREKKERFSLILESASTNQTSMYLCASSDSGDSTDTQYFGPGTRLTVL.

At least ten counts were recorded for this clonotype. The chain joins TRBV6-6 to TRBJ2-5; no reliable D call. With the DNA end fitting TRBJ2-7 better, the J assignment may be wrong. This CDR3 is built from 13 residues. Germline CDR1 reads MNHNY; CDR2 reads SVGAGI (reference sequence). Here the CDR3 DNA reads TGTGCCAGCAGTTCCCCAGGAAGGCGCGAGCAGTACTTC. Protein product: CASSSPGRREQYF.

The chain has TRBV5-6 and TRBJ1-2; D ambiguous. The CDR3 is 12 amino acids. Germline CDR1 reads SGHDT; CDR2 reads YYEEEE. Between the trimmed V and J ends, which lost 1 base and 8 bases, there was a span of 9 bases. CDR3 region: CASSLRDGGYTF. As DNA, the CDR3 is TGTGCCAGCAGCTTGAGAGATGGGGGCTACACCTTC.

The table lists this clonotype with a count of one. One end of the junction does not line up with germline, which may come from a read error. In DNA form, the CDR3 reads TGTGCCGTCAGCGCCCAGACTAGCGGGATAAAGGAGCAGTACTTC. It translates to CAVSAQTSGIKEQYF. The J gene is TRBJ2-7, the V gene TRBV10-3; 11 positions match TRBD2. CDR1 and CDR2 (germline): ENHRY, SYGVKD. This CDR3 spans 15 amino acids.

Many counts were recorded for this clonotype. The V call is TRBV11-2, the J call TRBJ2-5, with D possibly being TRBD1 (6 bases). Trimming shortened V by 6 bases and J by 2 bases, and 13 bases separated the two germline ends. CDR3 size: 14 residues. Germline assignment: CDR1 SGHAT and CDR2 FQNNGV. The CDR3, as DNA: TGTGCCAGCAGAACTGGACAGTTTCAAGAGACCCAGTACTTC. Translated, it gives CASRTGQFQETQYF.

The chain has TRBV7-9 and TRBJ2-7; TRBD1 matches 12 bases. Germline CDR1 SEHNR, CDR2 FQNEAQ (reference sequence). J was trimmed by 5 bases and V by 4 bases; bases with no gene match: 6. The length of the CDR3 is 15 residues. The CDR3 spells CASSYGTGGGHEQYF. The CDR3 DNA sequence: TGTGCCAGCAGCTACGGGACAGGGGGCGGCCACGAGCAGTACTTC.

The chain uses TRBV18 and TRBJ2-5; 7 nucleotides match TRBD2. The J segment lost 4 bases and the V segment lost 6 bases, leaving 14 bases of the junction unmatched. The CDR3 is 16 amino acids. Germline CDR1 reads KGHSH; CDR2 reads LQKENI. CDR3 nucleotide sequence: TGTGCCAGCTCCCTCTTTGCCGGACTAGGTGGAGAGACCCAGTACTTC. It yields the protein CASSLFAGLGGETQYF.

This clonotype was seen a handful of times. The chain couples TRBV7-9 to TRBJ2-1; TRBD2 matches at 8 bases. Germline V gene data show CDR1 as SEHNR and CDR2 as FQNEAQ (reference sequence). V shed 7 bases and J 6 bases; nucleotides not matched to a gene: 8. The CDR3 length is 14 residues. CDR3 region: CASTRLARSNEQFF. For the CDR3, the DNA is TGTGCCAGCACAAGACTAGCGCGATCCAATGAGCAGTTCTTC.

The V and J genes are TRBV6-6 and TRBJ2-5; D is perhaps TRBD1 (5 bases). CDR1 and CDR2 (germline): MNHNY, SVGAGI (reference sequence). V lost 6 bases, J lost 9 bases, and 20 bases lay in between. The CDR3 length is 14 residues. CDR3 amino acids: CASSQTLGPGAQYF. CDR3 DNA: TGTGCCAGCAGCCAGACCCTGGGGCCTGGGGCCCAGTACTTC.

This clonotype was recorded at least ten times. This chain uses TRBV6-1 with TRBJ1-1, with 10 bases lining up with TRBD1. CDR3 size: 19 residues. V was clipped by 5 bases and J by 0 bases; unmatched bases: 15. Germline lookup yields CDR1 MNHNS and CDR2 SASEGT. The CDR3 loop is CASSPLSGTGVRVNTEAFF. The CDR3 DNA follows: TGTGCCAGCAGTCCGTTATCCGGGACAGGGGTTAGAGTGAACACTGAAGCTTTCTTT.

A word on this clonotype: A much more abundant neighbour one base away suggests this may be a read error. The V and J genes are TRBV20-1 and TRBJ2-1; possible D gene TRBD2, 6 bases. The J call may be in error: the DNA end matches TRBJ2-7 better. CDR3 length equals 15 residues. Germline CDR1 reads DFQATT; CDR2 reads SNEGSKA (reference sequence). CDR3 sequence (DNA): TGCAGTGCTAACTTCCTAGCGCCCACCTACAATGAGCAGTACTTC. Amino acid sequence: CSANFLAPTYNEQYF.

In this sample, this clonotype turned up many times. The J gene is TRBJ2-5, the V gene TRBV6-6, with D possibly being TRBD2 (5 bases). The CDR3 has 14 residues. Trimming pared 0 bases from V and 4 bases from J, leaving 9 bases between. CDR1 is MNHNY and CDR2 is SVGAGI in the germline V gene (reference sequence). CDR3 residues: CASSYSASSETQYF. The CDR3 DNA follows: TGTGCCAGCAGTTACTCTGCTAGCTCAGAGACCCAGTACTTC.

This clonotype was observed a few times. The V and J genes are TRBV7-9 and TRBJ2-7, with a weak D call TRBD2 (6 bases). CDR3 length: 14 amino acids. The V gene lost 5 bases and the J gene lost 4 bases, with 15 bases spanning the gap. The germline CDR1 and CDR2 sequences are SEHNR and FQNEAQ (reference sequence). The CDR3 DNA reads TGTGCCAGCAGCCTCCTAGCGACCCGATACGAGCAGTACTTC. Amino acids: CASSLLATRYEQYF.

The count of this clonotype is one. This chain connects TRBV12-3 or TRBV12-4 to TRBJ2-5, with D uncertain. Trimming left V 3 bases short and J 2 bases short, with 7 bases between. The CDR3 runs to 13 residues. In nucleotides, the CDR3 is TGTGCCAGCAGTTTTTTCACTCAAGAGACCCAGTACTTC. It is translated as CASSFFTQETQYF.

In its sample, this clonotype was seen many times. CDR3 loop: CASSYSRGGRETQYF. The DNA for the CDR3 is TGTGCCAGCAGTTACTCTCGGGGGGGCCGAGAGACCCAGTACTTC. The chain carries TRBV6-5 and TRBJ2-5; 8 nucleotides line up with TRBD2. V was clipped by 0 bases and J by 4 bases; unmatched bases: 4. Per the germline V gene, CDR1 is MNHEY and CDR2 is SVGAGI. The CDR3 length is 15 residues.

The chain is built from TRBV7-9 and TRBJ2-3; tentatively, D is TRBD1 (6 bases). Looked up from germline, CDR1 is SEHNR and CDR2 is FQNEAQ (reference sequence). The CDR3 length is 16 residues. Between the trimmed V and J ends, which lost 2 bases and 0 bases, there was a span of 12 bases. The DNA of the CDR3 is TGTGCCAGCAGCTTAAGAAGGACAGATAGCACAGATACGCAGTATTTT. Protein: CASSLRRTDSTDTQYF.